This T cell receptor beta chain came from a study of vaccination effects on CD4 cells after COVID-19. Study conclusions and caveats: Late post-vaccination, clones induced by infection and those induced by vaccine underwent marked clonal contraction.

Germline CDR1 SGHAT, CDR2 FQNNGV. CDR3 length equals 12 residues. V was pared by 5 bases and J by 5 bases, with 9 bases between. Profiled with immunoSEQ multiplex PCR; TCRdb holds only in-frame clones, not every one. The sample lists about 24,000 clones, 76% seen once, with over 9% in the top ten. Notes on this clone: The antigen is not known.

Expansion with viral peptide pools was applied to antigen-specific CD4+ T cells by the ViraFEST assay prior to sequencing. Subsequent to a culture period of under 11 days, CD4+ T cells were isolated. Nucleocapsid antibodies were negative in the vaccine recipients, who had never had SARS-CoV-2 infection. After approximately 2 million PBMC were placed in each well, they were cultured with approximately 9.4 IU/ml IL-2 and about 10 ug/ml peptides. On days 3 and 7, fresh IL-2 medium replaced half the medium. This TCR was sampled from a human donor who received a COVID-19 vaccine. The chain joins TRBV11-2 to TRBJ1-2, with no clear D. The input for sequencing was CD4+ T cells from PBMCs cultured with HCoV-NL63 spike peptides, taken before COVID-19 vaccination. CDR3 region: CASSAYEYGYTF. In nucleotides, the CDR3 is TGTGCCAGCAGCGCTTATGAGTATGGCTACACCTTC.